This T cell receptor beta chain was sequenced in a study of blood T cells in healthy people across ages. Study overall: There was about one barcoded beta molecule captured by template switching per two T cells.

The authors ran a second PCR of 7 to 11 cycles using a sample-barcoded 5' primer and a J-beta primer mix. TCRdb re-derived calls from the 5' RACE reads in MiXCR, one entry per CDR3 protein. This sample carries approximately 940,000 distinct CDR3 sequences, around 48% of them seen once, and the ten largest clones take roughly 12%. Germline CDR1 MNHEY, CDR2 SMNVEV (reference sequence). The ends were cut back, 5 bases at V and 3 bases at J, with 13 bases in the middle. The CDR3 length is 14 residues. The receptor comes from a man aged 30 to 45 in good health. Sequenced: blood. The rearrangement joins TRBV27 to TRBJ1-2, with a weak D call TRBD1 (6 bases). The CDR3 sequence: CASSSSGADYGYTF. The CDR3 DNA sequence: TGTGCCAGCAGTAGCTCAGGGGCGGACTATGGCTACACCTTC.